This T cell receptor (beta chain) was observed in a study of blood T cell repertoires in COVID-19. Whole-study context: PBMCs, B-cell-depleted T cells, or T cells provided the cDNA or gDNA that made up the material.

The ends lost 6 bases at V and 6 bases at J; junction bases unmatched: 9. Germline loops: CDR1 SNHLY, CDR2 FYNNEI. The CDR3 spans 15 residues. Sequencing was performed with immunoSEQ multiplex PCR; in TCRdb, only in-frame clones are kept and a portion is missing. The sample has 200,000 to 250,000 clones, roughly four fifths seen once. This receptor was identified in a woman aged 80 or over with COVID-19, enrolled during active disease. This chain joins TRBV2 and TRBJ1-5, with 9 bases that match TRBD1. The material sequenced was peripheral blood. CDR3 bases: TGTGCCAGCAGCTACTTACAGGGGGCAAGTCAGCCCCAGCATTTT. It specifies CASSYLQGASQPQHF.